This TCR beta chain was retrieved from a study of type 1 regulatory T cells. For the study at large: An in vitro protocol generated T-allo10, a Tr1-enriched, alloantigen-specific CD4 T cell product.

Germline-derived CDR1 and CDR2 are MDHEN and SYDVKM. There are 15 residues in the CDR3. V was shortened by 5 bases and J by 6 bases, with 20 bases between the two germline ends. TCRdb recomputed calls from the reads with MiXCR, one row per CDR3 protein. This sample yields some 100,000 distinct CDR3 sequences, of which around a third are seen a single time; 2% to 2.5% belongs to the top ten. The rearrangement links TRBV28 to TRBJ2-7; D is unclear. Source material: CD4+ T cells, either the whole sample or a sorted fraction (not recorded which). This sequence was found in a human donor in good health. In DNA, the CDR3 is TGTGCCAGCAGTCCCCTGCGCCAATGGAGTCGCGAGCAGTACTTC. The encoded protein is CASSPLRQWSREQYF.